The 3 T cell receptor beta chains below all came from one sample that was sequenced in a study of Tregs in tolerant kidney transplant recipients. Recipient PBMCs carried a CFSE label and met irradiated graft donor PBMCs for six to seven days before FACS sorting. Using immunoSEQ multiplex PCR, the repertoire was profiled, and TCRdb retains in-frame clones only, with some absent. The data hold several thousand clones, with roughly a third observed a single time. For these TCRs, the target antigens are not known. The specimen was CD8+ T cells from blood cultured with allogeneic cells, collected before the transplant. Receptors were obtained from a human patient who received a combined kidney and bone marrow transplant.

By share of the sample, this clone is medium-sized. The V call is TRBV27, the J call TRBJ2-7, with unresolved D. V gave up 6 bases and J gave up 4 bases, with 7 bases separating them. The CDR3 has 11 amino acids. Germline V CDR1 and CDR2: MNHEY, SMNVEV (reference sequence). The CDR3 sequence is CASSLGYEQYF. For the CDR3, the DNA is TGTGCCAGCAGCCTCGGGTACGAGCAGTACTTC.

V gene TRBV11-2 combines with J gene TRBJ2-7, with 7 bases matching TRBD2. This CDR3 has 15 amino acids. V was clipped by 2 bases and J by 2 bases; unmatched bases: 6. Germline CDR1 reads SGHAT; CDR2 reads FQNNGV. Here the CDR3 reads CASSLRLAEAYEQYF. The DNA of the CDR3 is TGTGCCAGCAGCTTACGCCTAGCGGAGGCCTACGAGCAGTACTTC.

Only a few counts were recorded for this clone. The V and J genes are TRBV27 and TRBJ2-3, with 9 bases lining up with TRBD1. V lost 2 bases and J lost 0; bases outside the gene matches: 0. Germline assignment: CDR1 MNHEY and CDR2 SMNVEV (reference sequence). This CDR3 has 15 residues. CDR3 nucleotide sequence: TGTGCCAGCAGTTTAGACAGGGGGAGCACAGATACGCAGTATTTT. Translation gives CASSLDRGSTDTQYF.